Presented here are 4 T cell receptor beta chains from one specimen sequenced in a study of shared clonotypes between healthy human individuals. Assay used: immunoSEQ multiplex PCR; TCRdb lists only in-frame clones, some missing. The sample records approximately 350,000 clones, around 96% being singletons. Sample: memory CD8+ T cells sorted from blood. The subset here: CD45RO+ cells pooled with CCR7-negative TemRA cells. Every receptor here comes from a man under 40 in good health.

CDR3: CASRPPGHEQYF. CDR3 bases: TGTGCCAGCCGGCCCCCGGGCCACGAGCAGTACTTC. The chain has TRBV28 and TRBJ2-7, with D uncertain. Deletions cut 8 bases from V and 5 bases from J, with 13 bases between. This CDR3 is built from 12 residues. Germline-derived CDR1 and CDR2 are MDHEN and SYDVKM. Complete variable domain (other parts from reference TRBV28 and TRBJ2-7): DVKVTQSSRYLVKRTGEKVFLECVQDMDHENMFWYRQDPGLGLRLIYFSYDVKMKEKGDIPEGYSVSREKKERFSLILESASTNQTSMYLCASRPPGHEQYFGPGTRLTVT.

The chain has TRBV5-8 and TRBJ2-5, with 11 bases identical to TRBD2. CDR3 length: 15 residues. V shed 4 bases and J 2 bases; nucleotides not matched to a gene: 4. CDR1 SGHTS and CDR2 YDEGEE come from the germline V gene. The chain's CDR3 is CASSRGTSGQETQYF. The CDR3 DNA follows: TGTGCCAGCAGCCGCGGGACTAGCGGTCAAGAGACCCAGTACTTC.

This chain's CDR3 is CASSPNGDEAYNEQFF. As DNA, the CDR3 is TGTGCCAGCTCACCAAATGGGGACGAAGCCTACAATGAGCAGTTCTTC. The chain carries TRBV18 and TRBJ2-1; D tentatively reads TRBD1 or TRBD2 (5 bases each). The CDR3 covers 16 residues. Looked up from germline, CDR1 is KGHSH and CDR2 is LQKENI. V lost 2 bases to trimming and J lost 2 bases, with 13 bases between them.

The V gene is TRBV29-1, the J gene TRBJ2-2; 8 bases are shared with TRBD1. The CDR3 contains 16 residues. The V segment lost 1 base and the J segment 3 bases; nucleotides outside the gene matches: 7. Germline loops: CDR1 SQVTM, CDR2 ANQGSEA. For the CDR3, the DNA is TGCAGCGTTGAAGGCCTGACAGGGGAGCACACCGGGGAGCTGTTTTTT. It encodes CSVEGLTGEHTGELFF.